A single sample is the source of the 19 T cell receptor beta chains below, sequenced in a study of OX40 agonist ivuxolimab in advanced cancers. Library construction relied on the immunoSEQ multiplex PCR assay. Not all clones reach the TCRdb copy of this immuneACCESS table, which keeps in-frame sequences only. Checked studies attribute under half of the gap to unresolved V genes and leave the rest unexplained. Present in this sample are some 73,000 clones, just under 90% of which were seen just once. Clones ranked in the top ten supply approximately 11% of the sample. The starting material was CD4+ or CD8+ T cells sorted from blood, obtained in a trial of the OX40 agonist ivuxolimab. Receptors were obtained from an adult with an advanced solid tumor such as melanoma, head and neck, liver or kidney cancer.

The chain combines TRBV7-6 with TRBJ2-1; maybe TRBD2 (5 bases). The V gene's germline CDR1 is SGHVS and CDR2 FNYEAQ. This CDR3 comprises 14 residues. V was trimmed by 4 bases and J by 2 bases, leaving 9 bases between them. The CDR3 reads CASSSRVAYNEQFF. The CDR3 DNA sequence: TGTGCCAGCAGCTCGAGGGTCGCCTACAATGAGCAGTTCTTC.

Only one count was recorded for this clone. The V call is TRBV9, the J call TRBJ1-2; TRBD1 might be the D (5 bases). Germline CDR1 reads SGDLS; CDR2 reads YYNGEE. Trimming left V 0 bases short and J 9 bases short, with 24 bases between. There are 17 residues in the CDR3. This CDR3 is CASSVDVREATVDSYTF. In DNA form, the CDR3 reads TGTGCCAGCAGCGTAGATGTCAGGGAGGCCACAGTGGATAGCTACACCTTC. The whole variable domain, filled in from reference TRBV9 and TRBJ1-2, reads DSGVTQTPKHLITATGQRVTLRCSPRSGDLSVYWYQQSLDQGLQFLIQYYNGEERAKGNILERFSAQQFPDLHSELNLSSLELGDSALYFCASSVDVREATVDSYTFGSGTRLTVV.

As for this clone: Other nucleotide sequences in the sample specify the same CDR3. The V call is TRBV27, the J call TRBJ2-7; weak D call: TRBD2 (5 bases). Per the germline V gene, CDR1 is MNHEY and CDR2 is SMNVEV (reference sequence). V dropped 4 bases and J dropped 3 bases, with 13 bases sitting between them. CDR3 size: 14 residues. CDR3 residues: CASSSGLAYYEQYF. In DNA form, the CDR3 reads TGTGCCAGCAGTTCGGGGTTAGCCTACTACGAGCAGTACTTC.

This chain connects TRBV7-3 to TRBJ2-7; D uncertain. Trimming removed 5 bases from V and 0 bases from J, with 14 bases in between. In germline, CDR1 is SGHTA, CDR2 FQGTGA. CDR3 length equals 15 residues. CDR3 loop: CASSPSGSHSYEQYF. The DNA of the CDR3 is TGTGCCAGCAGCCCATCGGGCAGCCACTCCTACGAGCAGTACTTC.

This clone was recorded a few times. The chain joins TRBV6-1 to TRBJ2-7; D is uncertain. Germline loops: CDR1 MNHNS, CDR2 SASEGT. The CDR3 extends over 13 amino acids. The V and J ends lost 2 bases and 6 bases respectively, with 11 bases between them. The CDR3 nucleotides read TGTGCCAGCAGTGAATTGGCAAAGGGCGAGCAGTACTTC. Protein: CASSELAKGEQYF.

The chain has TRBV27 and TRBJ1-2; 8 nucleotides match TRBD1. The CDR3 is made up of 16 amino acids. Germline CDR1 reads MNHEY; CDR2 reads SMNVEV (reference sequence). V shed 7 bases and J 1 base; nucleotides not matched to a gene: 11. CDR3 loop: CASKYRGTYFNYGYTF. In DNA form, the CDR3 reads TGTGCCAGCAAATACAGGGGGACCTACTTTAACTATGGCTACACCTTC.

The V gene is TRBV27, the J gene TRBJ1-2; D is possibly TRBD1 (6 bases). Germline V gene sequence: CDR1 MNHEY, CDR2 SMNVEV (reference sequence). CDR3 size: 16 residues. Between the trimmed V and J ends, which lost 6 bases and 1 base, there was a span of 18 bases. CDR3 coding DNA: TGTGCCAGCAGCTTAGGGTCGGGGGGCCTTAACTATGGCTACACCTTC. This translates into CASSLGSGGLNYGYTF.

This chain uses TRBV5-1 with TRBJ1-2, with 9 positions matching TRBD1. The junction had 4 bases not matched to a gene; V was cut back by 5 bases and J by 2 bases. The CDR3 totals 14 residues. Germline CDR1 is SGHRS and CDR2 is YFSETQ. The CDR3 region has the DNA TGCGCCAGCAGGGAAGGACAGGGGAACTATGGCTACACCTTC. It specifies CASREGQGNYGYTF.

The chain couples TRBV27 to TRBJ2-7, with 10 bases identical to TRBD1. Trimming took 5 bases from V and 6 from J; bases not matched to a gene: 7. CDR1 is MNHEY, CDR2 SMNVEV, per germline (reference sequence). The CDR3 runs 14 residues. CDR3: CASSVGDRGGEQYF. DNA for the CDR3: TGTGCCAGCAGTGTGGGGGACAGGGGCGGCGAGCAGTACTTC.

This chain joins TRBV19 and TRBJ2-7; D call uncertain. CDR1 and CDR2 from the germline V gene are LNHDA and SQIVND (reference sequence). CDR3 length equals 11 residues. V was clipped by 6 bases and J by 5 bases, with 8 bases between them. The CDR3 loop is CASRTPHEQYF. The CDR3 coding sequence is TGTGCCAGTAGAACGCCTCACGAGCAGTACTTC.

The chain couples TRBV7-9 to TRBJ2-3; 9 nucleotides align to TRBD1. This CDR3 contains 16 residues. Germline loops: CDR1 SEHNR, CDR2 FQNEAQ (reference sequence). The V and J ends lost 5 bases and 2 bases, in that order; junction bases with no gene match: 8. CDR3 sequence: CASSTTRTGDTDTQYF. The CDR3, as DNA: TGTGCCAGCAGCACCACCCGGACAGGGGACACAGATACGCAGTATTTT.

V is TRBV5-6 and J is TRBJ2-7; TRBD1 matches at 9 bases. Trimming took 4 bases from V and 3 from J; bases not matched to a gene: 5. CDR3 length: 14 amino acids. The germline gives CDR1 SGHDT, CDR2 YYEEEE. CDR3 region: CASSQDRGSYEQYF. As DNA, the CDR3 is TGTGCCAGCAGCCAGGACAGGGGCAGCTACGAGCAGTACTTC.

This chain uses TRBV7-9 with TRBJ2-1; D call uncertain. Deletions cut 5 bases from V and 8 bases from J, with 16 bases between. The CDR3 contains 14 residues. Germline CDR1 SEHNR, CDR2 FQNEAQ (reference sequence). The CDR3 region is CASSPISRSHEQFF. The CDR3 bases are TGTGCCAGCAGCCCGATTAGCAGGTCCCATGAGCAGTTCTTC.

V gene TRBV5-1 combines with J gene TRBJ2-7, with D hard to call. The CDR3 consists of 13 residues. The V end lost 2 bases, the J end lost 3 bases, and 9 bases lay between the germline ends. CDR1 and CDR2 (germline): SGHRS, YFSETQ. The CDR3 protein is CASSLGGNYEQYF. The CDR3 nucleotides are TGCGCCAGCAGCTTAGGCGGCAACTACGAGCAGTACTTC.

CDR3 loop: CASSLSTRGWTTEQFF. The DNA for the CDR3 is TGTGCCAGTAGTCTTTCAACTAGGGGGTGGACAACTGAGCAGTTCTTC. The genes are TRBV19 and TRBJ2-1; possibly TRBD1 for D (6 bases). CDR1 and CDR2 (germline): LNHDA, SQIVND (reference sequence). The CDR3 is 16 residues long. Deletions cut 5 bases from V and 9 bases from J, with 23 bases between.

CDR3 amino acids: CASSLVGDNEQFF. CDR3 coding DNA: TGTGCCAGCAGCTTGGTGGGGGACAATGAGCAGTTCTTC. This rearrangement joins TRBV7-9 to TRBJ2-1; D possibly uses TRBD1 or TRBD2 (5 bases each). Deletions cut 3 bases from V and 5 bases from J, with 8 bases between. CDR1 SEHNR and CDR2 FQNEAQ come from the germline V gene (reference sequence). CDR3 length equals 13 residues.

V usage is TRBV2 and J usage is TRBJ1-3, with TRBD1 as a possible D gene (5 bases). V lost 4 bases and J 3 bases, leaving 7 bases between the germline ends. Germline CDR1 and CDR2: SNHLY and FYNNEI. There are 13 residues in the CDR3. The CDR3 loop reads CASSGGDGNTIYF. DNA for the CDR3: TGTGCCAGCAGTGGAGGGGATGGAAACACCATATATTTT.

This rearrangement joins TRBV29-1 to TRBJ2-1; 7 positions agree with TRBD1. The CDR3 has 15 residues. V lost 4 bases to trimming and J lost 2 bases; unmatched junction nucleotides: 8. Germline V gives CDR1 SQVTM, CDR2 ANQGSEA. The CDR3 protein is CSVVQQGTAYNEQFF. The CDR3 DNA reads as TGCAGCGTTGTCCAACAGGGGACAGCCTACAATGAGCAGTTCTTC.

V usage is TRBV9 and J usage is TRBJ2-7; no definite D call. The germline CDR1 and CDR2 sequences are SGDLS and YYNGEE. V lost 8 bases and J 1 base, leaving 7 bases between the germline ends. There are 11 residues in the CDR3. CDR3 amino acids: CASGPSYEQYF. Here the CDR3 DNA reads TGTGCCAGTGGGCCGTCCTACGAGCAGTACTTC. Together with reference TRBV9 and TRBJ2-7, the CDR3 gives the full variable domain: DSGVTQTPKHLITATGQRVTLRCSPRSGDLSVYWYQQSLDQGLQFLIQYYNGEERAKGNILERFSAQQFPDLHSELNLSSLELGDSALYFCASGPSYEQYFGPGTRLTVT.